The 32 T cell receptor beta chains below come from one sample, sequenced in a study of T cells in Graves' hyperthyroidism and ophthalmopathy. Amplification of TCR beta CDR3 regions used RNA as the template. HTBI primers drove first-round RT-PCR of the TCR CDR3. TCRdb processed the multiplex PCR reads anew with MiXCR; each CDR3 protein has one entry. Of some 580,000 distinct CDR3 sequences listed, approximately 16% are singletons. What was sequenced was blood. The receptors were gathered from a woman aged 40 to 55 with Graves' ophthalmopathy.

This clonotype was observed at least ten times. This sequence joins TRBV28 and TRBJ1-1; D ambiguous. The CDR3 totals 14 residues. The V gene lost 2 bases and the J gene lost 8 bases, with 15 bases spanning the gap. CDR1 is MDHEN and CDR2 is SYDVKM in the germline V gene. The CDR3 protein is CASSLKVLTGEAFF. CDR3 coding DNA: TGTGCCAGCAGTTTAAAGGTGTTGACCGGGGAAGCTTTCTTT.

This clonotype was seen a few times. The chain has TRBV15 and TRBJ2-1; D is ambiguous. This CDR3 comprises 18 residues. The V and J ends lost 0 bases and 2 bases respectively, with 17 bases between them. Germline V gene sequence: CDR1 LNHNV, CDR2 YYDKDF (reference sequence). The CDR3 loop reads CATSRDATLPMAYNEQFF. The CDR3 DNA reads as TGTGCCACCAGCAGAGACGCCACTCTACCCATGGCCTACAATGAGCAGTTCTTC. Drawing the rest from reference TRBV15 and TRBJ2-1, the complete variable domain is DAMVIQNPRYQVTQFGKPVTLSCSQTLNHNVMYWYQQKSSQAPKLLFHYYDKDFNNEADTPDNFQSRRPNTSFCFLDIRSPGLGDTAMYLCATSRDATLPMAYNEQFFGPGTRLTVL.

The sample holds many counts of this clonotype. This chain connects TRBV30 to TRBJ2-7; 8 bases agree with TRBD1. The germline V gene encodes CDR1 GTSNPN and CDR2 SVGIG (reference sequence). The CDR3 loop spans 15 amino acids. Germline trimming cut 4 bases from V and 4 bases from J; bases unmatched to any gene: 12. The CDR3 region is CAWTKIRDRWYEQYF. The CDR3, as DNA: TGTGCCTGGACGAAGATCCGGGACAGGTGGTACGAGCAGTACTTC. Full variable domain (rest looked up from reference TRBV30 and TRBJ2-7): SQTIHQWPATLVQPVGSPLSLECTVEGTSNPNLYWYRQAAGRGLQLLFYSVGIGQISSEVPQNLSASRPQDRQFILSSKKLLLSDSGFYLCAWTKIRDRWYEQYFGPGTRLTVT.

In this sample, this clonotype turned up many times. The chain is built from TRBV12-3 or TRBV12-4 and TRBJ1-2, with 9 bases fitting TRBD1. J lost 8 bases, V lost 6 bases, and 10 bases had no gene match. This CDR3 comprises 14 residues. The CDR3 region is CASRRQGGAPGYTF. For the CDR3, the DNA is TGTGCCAGCAGGCGACAGGGGGGCGCACCCGGCTACACCTTC.

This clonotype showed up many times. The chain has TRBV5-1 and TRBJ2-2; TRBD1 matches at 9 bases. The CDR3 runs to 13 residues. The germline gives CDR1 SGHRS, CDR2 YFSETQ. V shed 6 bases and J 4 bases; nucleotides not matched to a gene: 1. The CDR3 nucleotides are TGCGCCAGCACGACAGGGGGCACCGGGGAGCTGTTTTTT. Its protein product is CASTTGGTGELFF.

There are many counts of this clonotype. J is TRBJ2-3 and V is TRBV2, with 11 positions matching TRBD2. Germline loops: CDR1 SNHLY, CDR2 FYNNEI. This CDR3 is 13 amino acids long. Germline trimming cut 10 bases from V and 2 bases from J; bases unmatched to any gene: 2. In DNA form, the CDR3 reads TGTGCCACTAGCGGGGGGATCACAGATACGCAGTATTTT. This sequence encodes CATSGGITDTQYF.

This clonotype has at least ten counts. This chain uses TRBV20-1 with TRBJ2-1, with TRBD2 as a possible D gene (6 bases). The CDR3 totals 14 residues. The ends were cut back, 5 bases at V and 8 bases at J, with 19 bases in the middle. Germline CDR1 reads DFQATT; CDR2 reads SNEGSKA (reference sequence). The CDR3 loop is CSAPLAFGSYEQFF. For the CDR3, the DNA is TGCAGTGCTCCTCTAGCGTTTGGTTCCTATGAGCAGTTCTTC.

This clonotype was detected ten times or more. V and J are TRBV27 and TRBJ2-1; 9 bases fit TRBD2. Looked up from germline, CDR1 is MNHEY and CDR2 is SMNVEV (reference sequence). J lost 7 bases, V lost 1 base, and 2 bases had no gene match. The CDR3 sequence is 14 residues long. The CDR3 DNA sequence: TGTGCCAGCAGTTTATTGCTAGCGGGGAATGAGCAGTTCTTC. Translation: CASSLLLAGNEQFF.

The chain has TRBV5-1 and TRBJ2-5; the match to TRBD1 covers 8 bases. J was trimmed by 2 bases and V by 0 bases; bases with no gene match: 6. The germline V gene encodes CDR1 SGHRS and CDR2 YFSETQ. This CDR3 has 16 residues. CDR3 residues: CASSLGARDRQETQYF. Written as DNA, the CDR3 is TGCGCCAGCAGCTTGGGGGCGAGGGACAGGCAAGAGACCCAGTACTTC.

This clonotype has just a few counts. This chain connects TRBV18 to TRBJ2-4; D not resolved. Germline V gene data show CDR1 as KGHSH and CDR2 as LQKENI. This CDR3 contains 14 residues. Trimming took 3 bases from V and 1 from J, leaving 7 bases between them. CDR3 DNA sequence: TGTGCCAGCTCACCGGGAAATGCCAAAAACATTCAGTACTTC. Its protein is CASSPGNAKNIQYF.

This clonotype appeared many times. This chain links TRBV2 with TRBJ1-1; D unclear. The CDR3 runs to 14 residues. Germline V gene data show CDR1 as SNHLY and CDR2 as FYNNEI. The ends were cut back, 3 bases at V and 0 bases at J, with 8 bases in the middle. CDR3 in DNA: TGTGCCAGCAGTGAGACCGGGATGAACACTGAAGCTTTCTTT. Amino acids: CASSETGMNTEAFF.

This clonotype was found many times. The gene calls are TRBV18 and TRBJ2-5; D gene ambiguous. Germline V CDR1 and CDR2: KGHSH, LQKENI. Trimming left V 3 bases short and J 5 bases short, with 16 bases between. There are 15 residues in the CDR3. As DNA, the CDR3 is TGTGCCAGCTCACCCCCCGGTGGAGCTCCGGAGACCCAGTACTTC. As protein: CASSPPGGAPETQYF.

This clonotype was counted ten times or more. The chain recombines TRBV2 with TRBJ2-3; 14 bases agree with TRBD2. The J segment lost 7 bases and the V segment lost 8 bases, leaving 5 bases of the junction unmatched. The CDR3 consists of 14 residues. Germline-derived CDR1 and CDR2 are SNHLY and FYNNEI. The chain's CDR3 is CASGTSGSGNTQYF. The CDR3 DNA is TGTGCCAGCGGGACTAGCGGGAGCGGGAATACGCAGTATTTT.

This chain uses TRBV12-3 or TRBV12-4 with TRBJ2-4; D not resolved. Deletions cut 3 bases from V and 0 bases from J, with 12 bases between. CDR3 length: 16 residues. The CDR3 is CASSFIGFGAKNIQYF. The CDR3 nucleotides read TGTGCCAGCAGTTTTATAGGGTTTGGAGCCAAAAACATTCAGTACTTC.

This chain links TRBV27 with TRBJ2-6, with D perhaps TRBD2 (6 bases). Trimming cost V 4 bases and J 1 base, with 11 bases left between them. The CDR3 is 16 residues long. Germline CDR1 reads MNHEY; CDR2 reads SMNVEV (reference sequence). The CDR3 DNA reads TGTGCCAGCAGTTCGGGGGTTGTGTCTGGGGCCAACGTCCTGACTTTC. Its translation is CASSSGVVSGANVLTF.

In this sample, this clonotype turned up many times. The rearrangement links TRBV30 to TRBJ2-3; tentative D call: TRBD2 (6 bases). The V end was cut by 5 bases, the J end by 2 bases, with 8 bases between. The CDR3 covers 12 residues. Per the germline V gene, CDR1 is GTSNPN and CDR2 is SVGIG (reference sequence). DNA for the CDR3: TGTGCCTGGGGGGACTCCACAGATACGCAGTATTTT. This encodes CAWGDSTDTQYF.

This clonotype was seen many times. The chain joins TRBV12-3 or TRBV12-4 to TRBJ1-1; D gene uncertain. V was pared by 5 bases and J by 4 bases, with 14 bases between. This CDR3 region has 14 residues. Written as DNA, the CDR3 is TGTGCCAGCAGTGGTCCAAATGAGATCACTGAAGCTTTCTTT. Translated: CASSGPNEITEAFF.

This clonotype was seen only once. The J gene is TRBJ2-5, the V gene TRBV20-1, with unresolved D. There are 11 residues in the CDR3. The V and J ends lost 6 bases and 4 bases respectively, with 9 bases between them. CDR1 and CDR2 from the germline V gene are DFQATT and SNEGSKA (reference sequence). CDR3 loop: CSAFGAETQYF. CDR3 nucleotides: TGCAGTGCGTTTGGAGCAGAGACCCAGTACTTC.

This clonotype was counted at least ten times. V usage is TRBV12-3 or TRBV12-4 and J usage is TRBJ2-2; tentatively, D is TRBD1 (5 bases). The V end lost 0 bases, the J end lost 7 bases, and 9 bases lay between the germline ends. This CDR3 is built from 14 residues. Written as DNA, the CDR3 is TGTGCCAGCAGTTTAGCATCAGGGATCGGGGAGCTGTTTTTT. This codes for CASSLASGIGELFF.

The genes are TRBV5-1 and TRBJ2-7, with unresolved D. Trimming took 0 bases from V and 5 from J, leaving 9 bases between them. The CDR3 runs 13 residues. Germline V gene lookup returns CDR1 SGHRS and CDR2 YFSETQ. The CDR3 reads CASSLDRSHEQYF. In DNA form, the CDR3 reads TGCGCCAGCAGCTTGGACCGTTCCCACGAGCAGTACTTC. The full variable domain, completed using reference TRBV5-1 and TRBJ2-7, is KAGVTQTPRYLIKTRGQQVTLSCSPISGHRSVSWYQQTPGQGLQFLFEYFSETQRNKGNFPGRFSGRQFSNSRSEMNVSTLELGDSALYLCASSLDRSHEQYFGPGTRLTVT.

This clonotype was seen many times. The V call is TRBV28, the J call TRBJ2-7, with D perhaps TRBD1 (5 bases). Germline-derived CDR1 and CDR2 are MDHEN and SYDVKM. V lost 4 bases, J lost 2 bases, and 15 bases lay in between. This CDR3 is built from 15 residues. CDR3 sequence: CASSSRPDMTYEQYF. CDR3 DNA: TGTGCCAGCAGTTCCCGGCCGGACATGACCTACGAGCAGTACTTC. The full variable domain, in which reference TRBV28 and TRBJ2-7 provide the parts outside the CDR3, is DVKVTQSSRYLVKRTGEKVFLECVQDMDHENMFWYRQDPGLGLRLIYFSYDVKMKEKGDIPEGYSVSREKKERFSLILESASTNQTSMYLCASSSRPDMTYEQYFGPGTRLTVT.

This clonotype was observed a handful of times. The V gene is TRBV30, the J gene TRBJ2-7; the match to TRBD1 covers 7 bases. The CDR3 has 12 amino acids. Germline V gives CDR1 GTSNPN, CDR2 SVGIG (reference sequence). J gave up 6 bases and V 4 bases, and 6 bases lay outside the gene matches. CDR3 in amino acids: CAWNLRTGEQYF. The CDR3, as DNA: TGTGCCTGGAACCTTCGGACAGGCGAGCAGTACTTC.

CDR3 nucleotide sequence: TGTGCCACCAGTGGAAGGAAGGACACAGATACGCAGTATTTT. Its translation is CATSGRKDTDTQYF. This chain links TRBV24-1 with TRBJ2-3; D is ambiguous. Germline CDR1 and CDR2: KGHDR and SFDVKD. The CDR3 consists of 14 residues. The ends were cut back, 5 bases at V and 2 bases at J, with 10 bases in the middle.

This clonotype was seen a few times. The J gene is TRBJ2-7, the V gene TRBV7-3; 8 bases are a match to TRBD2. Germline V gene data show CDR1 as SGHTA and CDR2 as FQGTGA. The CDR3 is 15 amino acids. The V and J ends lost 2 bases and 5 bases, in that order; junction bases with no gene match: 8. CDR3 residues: CASSLWGTRTDEQYF. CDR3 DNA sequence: TGTGCCAGCAGCTTATGGGGGACTAGGACCGACGAGCAGTACTTC. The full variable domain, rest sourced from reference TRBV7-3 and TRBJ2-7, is GAGVSQTPSNKVTEKGKYVELRCDPISGHTALYWYRQSLGQGPEFLIYFQGTGAADDSGLPNDRFFAVRPEGSVSTLKIQRTERGDSAVYLCASSLWGTRTDEQYFGPGTRLTVT.

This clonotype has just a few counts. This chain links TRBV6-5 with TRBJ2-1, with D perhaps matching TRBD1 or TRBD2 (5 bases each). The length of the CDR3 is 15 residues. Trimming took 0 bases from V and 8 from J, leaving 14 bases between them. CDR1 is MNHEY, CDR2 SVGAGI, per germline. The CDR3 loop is CASSYSGRVGDEQFF. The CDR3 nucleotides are TGTGCCAGCAGTTACTCGGGGCGGGTAGGGGATGAGCAGTTCTTC.

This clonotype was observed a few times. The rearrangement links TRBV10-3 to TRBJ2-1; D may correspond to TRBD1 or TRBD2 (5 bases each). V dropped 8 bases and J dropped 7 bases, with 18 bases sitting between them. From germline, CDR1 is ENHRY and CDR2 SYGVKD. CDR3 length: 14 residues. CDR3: CAIDQGPASNEQFF. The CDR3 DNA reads TGTGCCATCGATCAGGGACCCGCGTCGAATGAGCAGTTCTTC.

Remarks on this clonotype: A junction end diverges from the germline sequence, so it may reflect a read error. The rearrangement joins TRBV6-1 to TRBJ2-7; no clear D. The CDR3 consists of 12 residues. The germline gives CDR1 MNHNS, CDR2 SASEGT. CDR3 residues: CAISLSDYEQYF. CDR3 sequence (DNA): TGTGCCATCAGTTTAAGCGACTACGAGCAGTACTTC.

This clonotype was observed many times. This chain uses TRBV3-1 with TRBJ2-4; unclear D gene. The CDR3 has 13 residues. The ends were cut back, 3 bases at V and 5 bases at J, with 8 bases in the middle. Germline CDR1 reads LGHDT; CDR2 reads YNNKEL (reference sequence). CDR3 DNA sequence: TGTGCCAGCAGCCAGTACAGTGAAAACATTCAGTACTTC. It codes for CASSQYSENIQYF.

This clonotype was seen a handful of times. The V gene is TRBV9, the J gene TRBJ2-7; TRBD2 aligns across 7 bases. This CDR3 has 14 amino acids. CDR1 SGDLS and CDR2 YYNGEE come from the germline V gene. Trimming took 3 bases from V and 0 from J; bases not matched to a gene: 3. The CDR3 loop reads CASSGGGFSYEQYF. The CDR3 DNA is TGTGCCAGCAGCGGCGGGGGTTTCTCCTACGAGCAGTACTTC.

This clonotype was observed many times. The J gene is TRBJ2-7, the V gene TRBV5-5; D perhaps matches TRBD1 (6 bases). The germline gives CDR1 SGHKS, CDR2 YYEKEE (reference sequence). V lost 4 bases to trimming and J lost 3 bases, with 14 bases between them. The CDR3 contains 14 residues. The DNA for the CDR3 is TGTGCCAGCAGCAATACAGGGCTTCGCTACGAGCAGTACTTC. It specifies CASSNTGLRYEQYF.

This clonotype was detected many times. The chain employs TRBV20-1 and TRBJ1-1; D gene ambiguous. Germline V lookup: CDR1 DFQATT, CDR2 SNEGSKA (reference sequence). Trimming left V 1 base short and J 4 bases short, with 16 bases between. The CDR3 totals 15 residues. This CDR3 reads CSARGSIPLGTEAFF. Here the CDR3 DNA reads TGCAGTGCTAGAGGGTCGATCCCCCTGGGCACTGAAGCTTTCTTT.

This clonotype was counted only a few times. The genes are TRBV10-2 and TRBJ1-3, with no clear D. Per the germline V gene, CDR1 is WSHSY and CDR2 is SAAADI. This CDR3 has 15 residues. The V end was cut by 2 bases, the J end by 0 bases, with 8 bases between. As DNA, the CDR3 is TGCGCCAGCAGTGAGGGAGGGTACTCTGGAAACACCATATATTTT. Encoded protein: CASSEGGYSGNTIYF.